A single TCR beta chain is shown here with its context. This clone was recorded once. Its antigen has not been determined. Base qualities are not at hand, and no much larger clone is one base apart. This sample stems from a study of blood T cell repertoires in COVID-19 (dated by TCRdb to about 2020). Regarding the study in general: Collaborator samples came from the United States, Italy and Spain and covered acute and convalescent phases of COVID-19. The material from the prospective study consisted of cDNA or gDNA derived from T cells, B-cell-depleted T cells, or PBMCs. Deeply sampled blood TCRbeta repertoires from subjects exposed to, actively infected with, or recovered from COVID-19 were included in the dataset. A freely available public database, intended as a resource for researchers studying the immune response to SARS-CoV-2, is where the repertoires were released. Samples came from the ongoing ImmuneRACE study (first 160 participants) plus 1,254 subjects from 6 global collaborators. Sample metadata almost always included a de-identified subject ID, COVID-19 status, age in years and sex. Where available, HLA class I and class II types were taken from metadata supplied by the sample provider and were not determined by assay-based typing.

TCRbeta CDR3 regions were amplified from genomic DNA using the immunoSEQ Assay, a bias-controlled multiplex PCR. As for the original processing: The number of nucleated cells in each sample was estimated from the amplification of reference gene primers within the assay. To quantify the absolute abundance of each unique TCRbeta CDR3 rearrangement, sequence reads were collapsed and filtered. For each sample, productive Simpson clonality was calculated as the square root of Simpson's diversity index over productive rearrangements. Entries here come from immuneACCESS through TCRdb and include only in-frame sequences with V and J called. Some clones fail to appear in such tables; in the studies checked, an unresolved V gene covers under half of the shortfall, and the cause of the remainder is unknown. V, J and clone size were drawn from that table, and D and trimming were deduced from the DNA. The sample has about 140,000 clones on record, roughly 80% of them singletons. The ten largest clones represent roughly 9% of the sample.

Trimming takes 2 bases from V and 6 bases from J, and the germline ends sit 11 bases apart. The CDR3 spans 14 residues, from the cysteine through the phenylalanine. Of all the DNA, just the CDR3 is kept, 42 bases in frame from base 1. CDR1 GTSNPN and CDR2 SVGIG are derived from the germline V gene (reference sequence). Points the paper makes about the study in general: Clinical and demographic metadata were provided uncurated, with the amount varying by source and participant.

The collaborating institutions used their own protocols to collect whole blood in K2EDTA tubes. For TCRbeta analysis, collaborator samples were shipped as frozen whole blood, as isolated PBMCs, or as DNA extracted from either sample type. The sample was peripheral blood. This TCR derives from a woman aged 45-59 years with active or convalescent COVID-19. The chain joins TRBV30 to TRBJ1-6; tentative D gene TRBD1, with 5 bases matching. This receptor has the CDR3 CAWSFQGFNSPLHF. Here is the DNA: TGTGCCTGGAGTTTTCAGGGTTTTAATTCACCCCTCCACTTT. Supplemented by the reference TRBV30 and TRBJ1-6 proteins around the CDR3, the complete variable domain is SQTIHQWPATLVQPVGSPLSLECTVEGTSNPNLYWYRQAAGRGLQLLFYSVGIGQISSEVPQNLSASRPQDRQFILSSKKLLLSDSGFYLCAWSFQGFNSPLHFGNGTRLTVT.